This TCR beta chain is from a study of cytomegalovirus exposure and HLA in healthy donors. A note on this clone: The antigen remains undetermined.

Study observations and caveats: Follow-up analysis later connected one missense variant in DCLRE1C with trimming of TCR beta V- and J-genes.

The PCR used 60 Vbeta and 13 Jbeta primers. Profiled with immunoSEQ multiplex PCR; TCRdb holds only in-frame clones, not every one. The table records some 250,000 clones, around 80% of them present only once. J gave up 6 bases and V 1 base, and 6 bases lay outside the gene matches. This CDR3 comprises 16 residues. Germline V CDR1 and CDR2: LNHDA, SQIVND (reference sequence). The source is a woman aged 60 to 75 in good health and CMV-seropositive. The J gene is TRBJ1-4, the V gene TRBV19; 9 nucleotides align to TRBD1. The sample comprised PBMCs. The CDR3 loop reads CASSIGAGQGDEKLFF. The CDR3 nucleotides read TGTGCCAGTAGTATAGGTGCGGGACAGGGAGATGAAAAACTGTTTTTT.